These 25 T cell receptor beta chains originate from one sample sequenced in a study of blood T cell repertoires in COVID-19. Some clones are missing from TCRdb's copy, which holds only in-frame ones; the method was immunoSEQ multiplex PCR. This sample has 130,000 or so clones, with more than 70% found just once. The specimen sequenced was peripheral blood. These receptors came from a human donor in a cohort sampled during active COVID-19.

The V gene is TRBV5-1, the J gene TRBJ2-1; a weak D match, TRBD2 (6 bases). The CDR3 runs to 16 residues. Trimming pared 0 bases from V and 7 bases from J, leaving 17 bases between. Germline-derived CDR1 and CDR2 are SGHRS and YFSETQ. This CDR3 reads CASSLAGTAPGNEQFF. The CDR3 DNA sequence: TGCGCCAGCAGCTTGGCCGGGACTGCCCCGGGGAATGAGCAGTTCTTC.

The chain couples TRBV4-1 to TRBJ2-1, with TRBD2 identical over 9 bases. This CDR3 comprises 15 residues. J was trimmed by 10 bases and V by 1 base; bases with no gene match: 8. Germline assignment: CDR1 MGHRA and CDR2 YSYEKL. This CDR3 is CASSQVTPLAGEQFF. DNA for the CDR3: TGCGCCAGCAGCCAAGTCACTCCTCTAGCGGGGGAGCAGTTCTTC.

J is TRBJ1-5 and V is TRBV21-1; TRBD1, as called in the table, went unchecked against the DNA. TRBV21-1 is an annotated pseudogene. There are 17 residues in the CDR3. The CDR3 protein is CASSRGTRPFGNQPQHF. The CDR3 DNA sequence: TGTGCCAGCAGCAGGGGGACAAGGCCTTTTGGCAATCAGCCCCAGCATTTT.

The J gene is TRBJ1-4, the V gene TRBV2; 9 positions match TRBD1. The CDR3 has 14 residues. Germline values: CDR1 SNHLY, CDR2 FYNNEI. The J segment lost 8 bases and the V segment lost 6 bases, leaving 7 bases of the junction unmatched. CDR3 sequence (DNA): TGTGCCAGCAGAGCCGGGACAGGGAAGGAAAAACTGTTTTTT. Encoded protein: CASRAGTGKEKLFF.

The CDR3 DNA reads as TGTGCCAGCAGTTACGGGACACGATATGGCTACACCTTC. It codes for CASSYGTRYGYTF. V and J are TRBV6-2 or TRBV6-3 and TRBJ1-2; perhaps TRBD1 as D (6 bases). The V gene lost 2 bases and the J gene lost 5 bases, with 9 bases spanning the gap. The CDR3 is 13 amino acids. Germline CDR1 reads MNHEY; CDR2 reads SVGEGT.

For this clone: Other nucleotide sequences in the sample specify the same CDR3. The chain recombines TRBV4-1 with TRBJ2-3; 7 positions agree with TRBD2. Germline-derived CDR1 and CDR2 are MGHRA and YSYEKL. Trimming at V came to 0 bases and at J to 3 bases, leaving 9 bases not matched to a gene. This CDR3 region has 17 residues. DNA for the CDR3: TGCGCCAGCAGCCAAGAATCTGGGAGGGGAGCAACAGATACGCAGTATTTT. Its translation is CASSQESGRGATDTQYF.

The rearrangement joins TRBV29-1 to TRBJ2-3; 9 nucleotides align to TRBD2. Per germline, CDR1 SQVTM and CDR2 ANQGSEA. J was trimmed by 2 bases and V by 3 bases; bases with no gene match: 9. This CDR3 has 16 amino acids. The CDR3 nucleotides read TGCAGCGTTGACCCGACTAGCGGAGGTCTCACAGATACGCAGTATTTT. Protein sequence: CSVDPTSGGLTDTQYF.

CDR3 nucleotide sequence: TGCGCTCCTACTGCCCGAAACACCATATATTTT. The encoded protein is CAPTARNTIYF. The V gene is TRBV20-1, the J gene TRBJ1-3; D unclear. This CDR3 contains 11 residues. The V gene's germline CDR1 is DFQATT and CDR2 SNEGSKA (reference sequence).

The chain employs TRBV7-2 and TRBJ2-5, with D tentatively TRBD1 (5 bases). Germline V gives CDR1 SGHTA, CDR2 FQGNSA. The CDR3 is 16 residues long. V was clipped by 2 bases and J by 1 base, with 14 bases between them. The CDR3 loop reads CASSLTPGRPQETQYF. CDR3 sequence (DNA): TGTGCCAGCAGCTTAACCCCAGGGCGTCCCCAAGAGACCCAGTACTTC.

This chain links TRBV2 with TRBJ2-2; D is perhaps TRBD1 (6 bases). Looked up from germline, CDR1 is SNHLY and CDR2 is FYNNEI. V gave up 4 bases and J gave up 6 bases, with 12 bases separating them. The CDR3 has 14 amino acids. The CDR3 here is CASSANRESGELFF. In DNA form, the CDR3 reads TGTGCCAGCAGTGCCAACAGGGAATCCGGGGAGCTGTTTTTT.

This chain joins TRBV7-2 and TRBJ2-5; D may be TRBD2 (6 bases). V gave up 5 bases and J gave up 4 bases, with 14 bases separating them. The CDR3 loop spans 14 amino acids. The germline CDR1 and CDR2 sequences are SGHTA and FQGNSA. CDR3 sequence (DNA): TGTGCCAGCAGCCCCCTTCGGCGGGGAGAGACCCAGTACTTC. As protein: CASSPLRRGETQYF.

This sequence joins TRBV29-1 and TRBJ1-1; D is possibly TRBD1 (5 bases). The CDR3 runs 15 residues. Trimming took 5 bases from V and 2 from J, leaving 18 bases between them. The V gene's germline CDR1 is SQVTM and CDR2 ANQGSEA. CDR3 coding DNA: TGCAGCGTTACACCAAGTAGGACACAAAACACTGAAGCTTTCTTT. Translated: CSVTPSRTQNTEAFF. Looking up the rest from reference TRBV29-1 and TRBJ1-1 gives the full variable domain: SAVISQKPSRDICQRGTSLTIQCQVDSQVTMMFWYRQQPGQSLTLIATANQGSEATYESGFVIDKFPISRPNLTFSTLTVSNMSPEDSSIYLCSVTPSRTQNTEAFFGQGTRLTVV.

The CDR3 DNA sequence: TGTGCCAGCAGCCCTAGGGGGAGCGGAATCGCGCAGTACTTC. Its protein product is CASSPRGSGIAQYF. The chain combines TRBV3-1 (or the pseudogene TRBV3-2) with TRBJ2-7; tentative D call: TRBD1 (6 bases). Per germline, CDR1 LGHDT and CDR2 YNNKEL (reference sequence). V was clipped by 4 bases and J by 9 bases, with 19 bases between them. The length of the CDR3 is 14 residues.

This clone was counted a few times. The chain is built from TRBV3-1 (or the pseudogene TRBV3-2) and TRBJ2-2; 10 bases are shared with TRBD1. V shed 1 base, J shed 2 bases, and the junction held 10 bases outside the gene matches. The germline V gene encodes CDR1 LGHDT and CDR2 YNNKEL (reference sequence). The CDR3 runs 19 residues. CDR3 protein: CASSQGLGTGVFNTGELFF. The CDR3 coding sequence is TGTGCCAGCAGCCAAGGACTCGGGACAGGGGTTTTTAACACCGGGGAGCTGTTTTTT.

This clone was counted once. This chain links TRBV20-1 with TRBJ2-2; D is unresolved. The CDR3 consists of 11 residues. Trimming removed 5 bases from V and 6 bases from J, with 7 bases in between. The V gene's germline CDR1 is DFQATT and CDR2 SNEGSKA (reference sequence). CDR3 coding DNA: TGCAGTGCTCTCTATCCCGGGGAGCTGTTTTTT. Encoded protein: CSALYPGELFF.

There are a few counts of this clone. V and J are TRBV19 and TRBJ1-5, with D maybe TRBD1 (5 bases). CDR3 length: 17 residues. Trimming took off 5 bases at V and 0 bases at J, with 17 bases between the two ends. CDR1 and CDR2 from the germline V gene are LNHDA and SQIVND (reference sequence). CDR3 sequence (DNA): TGTGCCAGTAGTTACCAGACAGCACCTTATAGCAATCAGCCCCAGCATTTT. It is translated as CASSYQTAPYSNQPQHF.

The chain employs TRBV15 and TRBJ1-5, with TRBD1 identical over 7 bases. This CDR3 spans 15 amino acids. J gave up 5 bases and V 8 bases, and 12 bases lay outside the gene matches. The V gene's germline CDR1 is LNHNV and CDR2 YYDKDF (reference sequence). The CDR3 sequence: CATSTSRGLHQPQHF. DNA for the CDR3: TGTGCCACCTCAACCTCGAGGGGGCTCCATCAGCCCCAGCATTTT.

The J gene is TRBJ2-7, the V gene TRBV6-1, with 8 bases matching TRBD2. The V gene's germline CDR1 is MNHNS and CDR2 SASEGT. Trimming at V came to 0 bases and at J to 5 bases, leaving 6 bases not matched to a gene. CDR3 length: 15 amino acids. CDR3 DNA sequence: TGTGCCAGCAGTGAAGCTAGGACTAGCTTCCACGAGCAGTACTTC. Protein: CASSEARTSFHEQYF.

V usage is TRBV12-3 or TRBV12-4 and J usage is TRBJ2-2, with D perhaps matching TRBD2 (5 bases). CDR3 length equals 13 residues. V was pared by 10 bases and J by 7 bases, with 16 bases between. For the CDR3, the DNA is TGTGCCACCCTACCACTTGGGAGCGGGGAGCTGTTTTTT. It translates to CATLPLGSGELFF.

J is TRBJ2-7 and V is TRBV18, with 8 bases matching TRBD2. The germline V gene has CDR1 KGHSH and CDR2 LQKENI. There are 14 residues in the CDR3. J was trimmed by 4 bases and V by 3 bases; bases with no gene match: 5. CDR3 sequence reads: CASSPPGRGYEQYF. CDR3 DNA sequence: TGTGCCAGCTCACCTCCCGGGAGGGGTTACGAGCAGTACTTC.

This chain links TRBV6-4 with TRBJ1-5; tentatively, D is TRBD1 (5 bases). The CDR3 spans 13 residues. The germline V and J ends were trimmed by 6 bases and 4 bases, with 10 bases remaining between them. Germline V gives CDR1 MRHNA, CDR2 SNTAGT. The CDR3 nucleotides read TGTGCCAGCAGCAGGGAGGTGAATCAGCCCCAGCATTTT. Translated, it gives CASSREVNQPQHF.

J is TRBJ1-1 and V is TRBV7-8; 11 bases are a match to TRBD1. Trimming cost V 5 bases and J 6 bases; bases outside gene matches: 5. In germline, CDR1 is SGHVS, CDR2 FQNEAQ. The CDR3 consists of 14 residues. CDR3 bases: TGTGCCAGCAGCAGGCGGGACAGGGGGGCTGAAGCTTTCTTT. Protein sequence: CASSRRDRGAEAFF.

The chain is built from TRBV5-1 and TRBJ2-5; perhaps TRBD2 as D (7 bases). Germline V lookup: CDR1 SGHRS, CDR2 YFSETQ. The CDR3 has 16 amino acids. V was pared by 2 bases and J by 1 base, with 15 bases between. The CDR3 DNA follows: TGCGCCAGCAGCTTAGGGACGAGGGGGGGCCAAGAGACCCAGTACTTC. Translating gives CASSLGTRGGQETQYF.

The CDR3 region is CASSLVQGRLGSPLHF. The CDR3 DNA sequence: TGCGCCAGCAGCTTAGTACAGGGCCGTCTGGGTTCACCCCTCCACTTT. This rearrangement joins TRBV5-1 to TRBJ1-6; tentatively, D is TRBD1 (6 bases). V was trimmed by 2 bases and J by 9 bases, leaving 18 bases between them. The CDR3 spans 16 residues. The V gene's germline CDR1 is SGHRS and CDR2 YFSETQ.

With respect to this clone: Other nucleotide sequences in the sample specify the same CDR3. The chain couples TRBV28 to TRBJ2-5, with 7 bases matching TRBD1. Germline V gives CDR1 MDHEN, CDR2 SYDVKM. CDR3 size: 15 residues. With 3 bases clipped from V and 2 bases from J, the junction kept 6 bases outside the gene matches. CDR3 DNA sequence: TGTGCCAGCAGTTTCACAGGGGCGGAGCAAGAGACCCAGTACTTC. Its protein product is CASSFTGAEQETQYF.